The present T cell receptor beta chain was sequenced within a study of shared clonotypes between healthy human individuals. CDR3 size: 16 residues. Germline-derived CDR1 and CDR2 are LGHNA and YSLEER. Deep-level assay runs were performed. Unsorted PBMCs provided DNA that was sequenced on ten immunoSEQ deep assay plates. Methods used by the authors: ImmunoSEQ supplied junction-only sequences lacking quality scores, so filtering was different. Assay used: immunoSEQ multiplex PCR; TCRdb lists only in-frame clones, some missing. The DNA gave D and trimming, while V, J and clone size come from that table. The sample consists of about 460,000 clones, approximately 71% of them appearing once. In its sample, this clone was seen a few times. A far larger clone is one nucleotide away, so this likely arose from a read error. Within the sample, other DNA sequences also encode this same CDR3.

The chain joins TRBV4-3 to TRBJ1-4; D is ambiguous. The sequenced sample was PBMCs. This TCR was sampled from a middle-aged woman in good health. Some clones in this sample may be carry-over from other donors' samples. CDR3 bases: TGCGCCAGCAGCCAAGGTCGGGTCGTCACTAACGAAAAACTGTTTTTT. It encodes CASSQGRVVTNEKLFF.